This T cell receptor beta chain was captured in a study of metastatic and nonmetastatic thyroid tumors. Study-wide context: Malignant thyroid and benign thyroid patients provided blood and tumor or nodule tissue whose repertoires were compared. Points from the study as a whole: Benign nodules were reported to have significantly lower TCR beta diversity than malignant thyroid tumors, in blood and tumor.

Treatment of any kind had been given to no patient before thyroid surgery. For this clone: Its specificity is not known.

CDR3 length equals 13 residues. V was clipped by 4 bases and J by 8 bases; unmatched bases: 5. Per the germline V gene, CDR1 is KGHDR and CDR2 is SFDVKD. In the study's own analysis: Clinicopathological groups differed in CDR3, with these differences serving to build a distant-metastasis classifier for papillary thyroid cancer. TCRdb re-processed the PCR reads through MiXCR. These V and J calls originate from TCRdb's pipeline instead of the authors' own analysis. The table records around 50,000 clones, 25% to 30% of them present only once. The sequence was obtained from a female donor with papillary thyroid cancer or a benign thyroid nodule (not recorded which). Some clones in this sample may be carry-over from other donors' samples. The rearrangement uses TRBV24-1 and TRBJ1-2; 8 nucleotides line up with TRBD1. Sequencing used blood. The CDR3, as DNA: TGTGCCACCAGTGACAGACAGGGGTACGGCTACACCTTC. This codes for CATSDRQGYGYTF.